This entry describes one TCR beta chain. The method was immunoSEQ multiplex PCR; TCRdb's version includes in-frame clones alone and lacks a portion of them. The table lists 60,000 to 100,000 clones, 80% to 95% of them singletons. The cohort excluded patients with autoimmune disease history or systemic immunosuppression. The length of the CDR3 is 17 residues. Trimming cost V 4 bases and J 3 bases, with 20 bases left between them. In germline, CDR1 is SGDLS, CDR2 YYNGEE. These data are taken from a study of OX40 agonist ivuxolimab in advanced cancers. Study details: The study treated patients with ivuxolimab, an agonistic anti-OX40 (CD134) antibody.

This specimen consisted of CD4+ or CD8+ T cells sorted from blood, obtained in a trial of the OX40 agonist ivuxolimab. This receptor was identified in an adult with an advanced solid tumor such as melanoma, head and neck, liver or kidney cancer. The gene calls are TRBV9 and TRBJ1-3, with D tentatively TRBD1 (5 bases). CDR3 residues: CASSHPREGTDGNTIYF. CDR3 in DNA: TGTGCCAGCAGCCACCCCCGGGAAGGGACTGATGGAAACACCATATATTTT.